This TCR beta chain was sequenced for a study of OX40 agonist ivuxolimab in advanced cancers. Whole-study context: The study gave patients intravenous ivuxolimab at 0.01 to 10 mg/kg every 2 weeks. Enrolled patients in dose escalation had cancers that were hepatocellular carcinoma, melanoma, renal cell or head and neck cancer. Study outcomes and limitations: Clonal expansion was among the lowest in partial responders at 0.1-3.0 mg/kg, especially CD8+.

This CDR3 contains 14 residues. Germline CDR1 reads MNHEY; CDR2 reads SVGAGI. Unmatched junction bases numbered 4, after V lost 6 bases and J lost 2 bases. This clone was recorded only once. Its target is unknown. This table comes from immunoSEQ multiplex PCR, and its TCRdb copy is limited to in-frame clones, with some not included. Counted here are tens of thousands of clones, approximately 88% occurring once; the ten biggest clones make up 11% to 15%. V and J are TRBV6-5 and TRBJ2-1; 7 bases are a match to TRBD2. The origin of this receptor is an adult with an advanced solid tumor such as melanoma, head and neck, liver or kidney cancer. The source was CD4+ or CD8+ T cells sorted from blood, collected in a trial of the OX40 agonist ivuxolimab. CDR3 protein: CASRYGRPYNEQFF. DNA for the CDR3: TGTGCCAGCAGGTACGGGAGGCCCTACAATGAGCAGTTCTTC.